The source of this TCR beta chain is a study of human T cells and chemical hapten exposure. CDR1 and CDR2 from the germline V gene are SGDLS and YYNGEE. This CDR3 is 14 amino acids long. V gave up 4 bases and J gave up 2 bases, with 12 bases separating them. TCRdb recomputed calls from the RACE reads with MiXCR, one row per CDR3 protein. Of about 290,000 distinct CDR3 sequences in the sample, almost 8% are singletons; the top ten hold about 1.2%. Regarding time point: pre-sensitization, week 0. Treatment of the sample: therapeutic diphenylcyclopropenone sensitization with weekly scalp DPC. The material was whole blood, obtained in connection with sensitization to the hapten diphenylcyclopropenone (DPC). This sequence originates from a man younger than 30 with alopecia areata. Some clones in this sample may be carry-over from other donors' samples. The chain recombines TRBV9 with TRBJ1-2; D gene ambiguous. The CDR3 nucleotides are TGTGCCAGCAGCCCTTCGACGGGGAACTATGGCTACACCTTC. Residues: CASSPSTGNYGYTF.